The sample holds many counts of the clone carrying this TCR beta chain. The antigen remains undetermined. This record belongs to a study of neurological immune-mediated disorders. Via MiXCR, TCRdb re-called the 5' RACE reads, giving one row per CDR3 protein. This table holds 50,000 or so distinct CDR3 sequences, 3% to 4% found once. Findings of the study overall: None of the features examined (clinical or MRI) was associated with the multiple sclerosis repertoire cluster.

Sequenced input: PBMCs. The TCR sequence derives from a woman aged 55-70 years with multiple sclerosis.

The CDR3, as DNA: TGCAGCGCCCGCGTGGGCTCCTACGAGCAGTACTTC. It is translated as CSARVGSYEQYF. The chain carries TRBV29-1 and TRBJ2-7, with no clear D. Deletions cut 7 bases from V and 0 bases from J, with 10 bases between. The CDR3 totals 12 residues. Germline values: CDR1 SQVTM, CDR2 ANQGSEA.